These T cell receptor beta chains were read from a single sample in a study of Ad26.COV2.S vaccination and SARS-CoV-2 variants. Clones were read by immunoSEQ multiplex PCR, and TCRdb kept only the in-frame ones, dropping some. Of a few hundred thousand clones detected, roughly 90% appear once; the ten largest clones hold over 9%. Sequenced material: peripheral blood, taken in a trial of Ad26.COV2.S vaccine versus placebo. These receptors all come from a person aged 18-60 years who received the Ad26.COV2.S COVID-19 vaccine or a placebo. Each CDR3 is given with its conserved first and last residue. The D gene is left open where the match is weak. Where a row states a size, it is once, few, many or the class of an expanded clone; other rows omit it.

d_call j_call clone_size v_call cdr3_aa cdr3_nt
NA TRBJ2-1 NA TRBV2 CASSGWVNEQFF TGTGCCAGCAGTGGGTGGGTGAATGAGCAGTTCTTC
TRBD2 TRBJ2-1 once TRBV19 CASSLRLAGVVGNEQFF TGTGCCAGTAGTCTGAGACTAGCGGGAGTTGTAGGCAATGAGCAGTTCTTC
NA TRBJ2-6 NA TRBV28 CASSLFSGANVLTF TGTGCCAGCAGCCTATTCTCTGGGGCCAACGTCCTGACTTTC
NA TRBJ2-5 NA TRBV28 CATRQETQYF TGTGCCACCCGACAAGAGACCCAGTACTTC
TRBD1 TRBJ1-4 NA TRBV7-9 CASSDSGTGREKLFF TGTGCCAGCAGCGATTCTGGGACAGGGAGAGAAAAACTGTTTTTT
TRBD2 TRBJ2-7 few TRBV4-3 CASSQNLAGGPGYEQYF TGCGCCAGCAGCCAAAATCTAGCGGGAGGGCCGGGGTACGAGCAGTACTTC
TRBD1 TRBJ1-1 NA TRBV14 CASSLLQGGNTEAFF TGTGCCAGCAGCCTCCTTCAGGGGGGGAACACTGAAGCTTTCTTT
NA TRBJ1-6 NA TRBV5-4 CASSPGPGLNNSPLHF TGTGCCAGCAGCCCCGGGCCGGGTCTAAATAATTCACCCCTCCACTTT
TRBD2 TRBJ2-5 NA TRBV6-5 CASRTSGGGTQYF TGTGCCAGTCGGACTAGCGGGGGTGGGACCCAGTACTTC
NA TRBJ2-1 once TRBV5-1 CASSLRESKNEQFF TGCGCCAGCAGCTTGCGGGAGTCAAAGAATGAGCAGTTCTTC
TRBD2 TRBJ2-7 NA TRBV5-1 CASSLVGGSSYEQYF TGCGCCAGCAGCTTGGTGGGCGGGAGCTCCTACGAGCAGTACTTC
TRBD2 TRBJ2-1 NA TRBV9 CASSPRTSGDYEQFF TGTGCCAGCAGCCCTAGGACTAGCGGGGACTATGAGCAGTTCTTC
NA TRBJ1-2 NA TRBV12-3/TRBV12-4 CASTLQGHYGYTF TGTGCCAGCACCTTACAGGGTCACTATGGCTACACCTTC
NA TRBJ1-5 NA TRBV19 CASSMFMTGNQPQHF TGTGCCAGTAGTATGTTTATGACAGGAAATCAGCCCCAGCATTTT
TRBD2 TRBJ2-1 NA TRBV14 CASSLLTSGINEQFF TGTGCCAGCAGCCTGTTGACTAGCGGGATAAATGAGCAGTTCTTC
NA TRBJ2-5 NA TRBV5-5 CASSSARQALRETQYF TGTGCCAGCAGCTCAGCTAGACAGGCATTAAGGGAGACCCAGTACTTC
TRBD1 TRBJ2-1 NA TRBV11-3 CASSLRDRGHEQFF TGTGCCAGCAGCCTAAGGGACAGGGGTCATGAGCAGTTCTTC
TRBD1 TRBJ1-2 NA TRBV30 CAWQNRGAGGYTF TGTGCCTGGCAAAACAGGGGGGCAGGAGGCTACACCTTC
NA TRBJ2-4 NA TRBV4-1 CASSQVPWATILAKNIQYF TGCGCCAGCAGCCAAGTTCCGTGGGCGACTATTCTAGCCAAAAACATTCAGTACTTC
NA TRBJ2-1 NA TRBV12-5 CASGFPGRTNEQFF TGTGCTAGTGGTTTCCCAGGGAGAACAAATGAGCAGTTCTTC
NA TRBJ2-1 NA TRBV5-1 CASSAGLYPDEQFF TGCGCCAGCAGCGCCGGGTTGTATCCGGATGAGCAGTTCTTC
NA TRBJ2-1 NA TRBV15 CATSRKRGSSYNEQFF TGTGCCACCAGCAGAAAACGGGGGAGCTCCTACAATGAGCAGTTCTTC
NA TRBJ1-1 NA TRBV18 CASSLGGDTEAFF TGTGCCAGCTCCCTAGGCGGGGACACTGAAGCTTTCTTT
NA TRBJ2-5 NA TRBV12-3/TRBV12-4 CASSLGETQYF TGTGCCAGCAGTTTGGGGGAGACCCAGTACTTC
TRBD2 TRBJ2-7 NA TRBV11-2 CASSLDGGRREADVFGEQYF TGTGCCAGCAGCTTAGATGGGGGCCGGCGGGAGGCTGACGTCTTTGGCGAGCAGTACTTC
NA TRBJ2-1 NA TRBV5-8 CASRTGRISYNEQFF TGTGCCAGCAGAACGGGACGGATATCTTACAATGAGCAGTTCTTC
TRBD2 TRBJ2-7 NA TRBV4-2 CASSQDLAGFEQYF TGTGCCAGCAGCCAAGATTTAGCGGGATTCGAGCAGTACTTC
NA TRBJ1-1 NA TRBV5-5 CASSLGARGNTEAFF TGTGCCAGCAGCTTGGGGGCCAGGGGAAACACTGAAGCTTTCTTT
TRBD1 TRBJ2-5 NA TRBV5-4 CASSRTGGVETQYF TGTGCCAGCAGCCGGACAGGGGGCGTAGAGACCCAGTACTTC
TRBD2 TRBJ2-1 few TRBV28 CASSLLLAGARNNEQFF TGTGCCAGCAGTTTATTACTAGCGGGAGCTCGGAACAATGAGCAGTTCTTC
NA TRBJ1-1 NA TRBV6-6 CASSYGAPMNTEAFF TGTGCCAGCAGTTACGGGGCCCCCATGAACACTGAAGCTTTCTTT
NA TRBJ2-5 NA TRBV3-1/TRBV3-2 CASSFSRGREQETQYF TGTGCCAGCTCGTTCTCGCGGGGTAGGGAGCAAGAGACCCAGTACTTC